This T cell receptor beta chain was obtained from a study of shared clonotypes between healthy human individuals. Study summary: Researchers assigned three CD4 naive, three CD4 memory, two CD8 naive and one CD8 memory plate to each donor.

Germline-derived CDR1 and CDR2 are SGHNT and YYREEE (reference sequence). Trimming cost V 1 base and J 5 bases; bases outside gene matches: 21. CDR3 size: 20 residues. Method: immunoSEQ multiplex PCR; TCRdb's copy keeps in-frame clones and lacks some. This sample has some 79,000 clones, with about 64% found just once. In CD8 memory, CD45RO+ cells were put together with CCR7-negative CD45RA+ TemRA cells. The V call is TRBV5-4, the J call TRBJ2-5; 9 bases are shared with TRBD2. This clonotype was obtained from a man younger than 40 in good health. The sample was memory CD8+ T cells sorted from blood. Sample subset: CD45RO+ cells pooled with CCR7-negative TemRA cells. The CDR3 is CASSLKKGLAVSERWETQYF. CDR3 bases: TGTGCCAGCAGCTTGAAAAAGGGACTAGCCGTCTCCGAGCGATGGGAGACCCAGTACTTC.